The clone carrying this T cell receptor (beta chain) appeared a few times. The data were obtained in a study of cytomegalovirus exposure and HLA in healthy donors. Overall study context: The study placed about 81% of its approximately 400 genotyped donors in the Caucasian-associated ancestry cluster.

A multiplex PCR was run with 60 Vbeta primers and 13 Jbeta primers. Under the authors' procedure: Approximately 87 million unique TCR beta chains, 8.5 million to 14 million shared, were counted in a later analysis. Data came from immunoSEQ multiplex PCR; TCRdb stores just in-frame clones and leaves some out. Clone size and V and J calls were adopted from that table, with D and trimming inferred from the DNA. The sample lists about 120,000 clones; less than 80% were seen once. This receptor was obtained from a woman in her forties in good health and CMV-seropositive. Sequenced material: PBMCs.

This CDR3 is CASSSFGTYTEAFF. The CDR3 nucleotides read TGTGCCAGCAGCTCATTTGGGACATACACTGAAGCTTTCTTT. This chain connects TRBV7-8 to TRBJ1-1, with a weak D call TRBD1 (6 bases). The CDR3 consists of 14 residues. Germline CDR1 and CDR2: SGHVS and FQNEAQ. V lost 4 bases, J lost 3 bases, and 12 bases lay in between.